The rows below give T cell receptor beta chains drawn from one sample of a study of spatial heterogeneity in lung cancer. TCRdb reprocessed the 5' RACE reads via MiXCR and lists one record per CDR3 protein. This sample yields roughly 3,800 distinct CDR3 sequences, of which about 5% are seen a single time; about 30% belongs to the top ten. The starting material was lung tumor tissue, obtained at surgery. Receptors originate from a female donor with early-stage non-small cell lung cancer. CDR3s include the opening cysteine and the closing phenylalanine or tryptophan. D genes are given only for firm matches. Size is omitted from some rows. Given values are once, few, many or a class for expanded clones.

V gene	clone size	J gene	D gene	CDR3 length	CDR3 DNA	CDR3 protein
TRBV29-1	many	TRBJ2-1	-	11	TGCAGCGCCCCCACCGGGATTGAGCAGTTCTTC	CSAPTGIEQFF
TRBV9	medium-sized	TRBJ2-3	TRBD2	15	TGTGCCAGCAGCGTAGGGGGACTAGCATCTGATACGCAGTATTTT	CASSVGGLASDTQYF
TRBV6-2/TRBV6-3	-	TRBJ1-4	TRBD1	15	TGTGCCAGCAGTTACTACGGGACAGGGGGTGAAAAACTGTTTTTT	CASSYYGTGGEKLFF
TRBV28	-	TRBJ2-4	-	14	TGTGCCAGCAGGACCCCTCGGGCCAAAAACATTCAGTACTTC	CASRTPRAKNIQYF
TRBV9	medium-sized	TRBJ2-5	-	13	TGTGCCAGCAGCGTAGGCGGAGGGGCGACCCAGTACTTC	CASSVGGGATQYF
TRBV20-1	-	TRBJ2-1	TRBD2	14	TGCAGTGCTAGAGCGGGAGGTAACTACAATGAGCAGTTCTTC	CSARAGGNYNEQFF
TRBV28	medium-sized	TRBJ2-4	TRBD1	14	TGTGCCAGCAGTTTATTGGGACAGGGGGCACGTCAGTACTTC	CASSLLGQGARQYF
TRBV20-1	many	TRBJ2-7	TRBD1	14	TGCAGTGCCACTCGAGGGACAGGGGTAGAAGAGCAGTACTTC	CSATRGTGVEEQYF
TRBV28	medium-sized	TRBJ2-1	TRBD1	14	TGTGCCAGCAGTCTGGACAGGATAAACAATGAGCAGTTCTTC	CASSLDRINNEQFF
TRBV29-1	medium-sized	TRBJ2-2	TRBD1	13	TGCAGCGTCGGACAGGGGAGCACCGGGGAGCTGTTTTTT	CSVGQGSTGELFF
TRBV7-8	-	TRBJ1-4	-	15	TGTGCCAGCAGCTTAGATTGGAGTAGTCATGAAAAACTGTTTTTT	CASSLDWSSHEKLFF
TRBV20-1	medium-sized	TRBJ2-1	TRBD2	15	TGCAGTGCCGGACTAGCGGGCCTTCCCTACAATGAGCAGTTCTTC	CSAGLAGLPYNEQFF
TRBV12-3/TRBV12-4	many	TRBJ2-3	TRBD2	14	TGTGCCAGCGGCCGACTAGCGGGAACAGATACGCAGTATTTT	CASGRLAGTDTQYF
TRBV20-1	-	TRBJ1-4	-	15	TGCAGTGCCAACAGTGGGGAGGGCCTAGGTGAAAAACTGTTTTTT	CSANSGEGLGEKLFF
TRBV5-6	medium-sized	TRBJ2-5	TRBD1	16	TGTGCCAGCAGCCGCGGACAGGGGGCCCCTCAAGAGACCCAGTACTTC	CASSRGQGAPQETQYF
TRBV28	-	TRBJ1-4	-	18	TGTGCCAGCAGTCTTCCGGGACAAAGGAAAACAACTAATGAAAAACTGTTTTTT	CASSLPGQRKTTNEKLFF
TRBV6-2/TRBV6-3	medium-sized	TRBJ2-1	-	16	TGTGCCAGCAGGTACTTAGCGGAGGGCTCCTACAATGAGCAGTTCTTC	CASRYLAEGSYNEQFF
TRBV20-1	many	TRBJ1-1	-	15	TGCAGTGCTAGTGGCAAATCTTGGAGGAACACTGAAGCTTTCTTT	CSASGKSWRNTEAFF
TRBV9	-	TRBJ2-3	-	13	TGTGCCAGCGAGGTACTGAATACAGATACGCAGTATTTT	CASEVLNTDTQYF
TRBV19	many	TRBJ2-5	TRBD1	15	TGTGCCAGTAGTCCGGGGACAGGCTGGGGAGAGACCCAGTACTTC	CASSPGTGWGETQYF
TRBV10-3	many	TRBJ1-1	-	14	TGTGCCATCAGTGAAACAGGATTGAACACTGAAGCTTTCTTT	CAISETGLNTEAFF
TRBV2	medium-sized	TRBJ1-1	-	14	TGTGCCAGCAGTGCAGGACTTTACAACACTGAAGCTTTCTTT	CASSAGLYNTEAFF
TRBV9	medium-sized	TRBJ1-4	TRBD1	17	TGTGCCAGCAGCGGAGACGGGACAGGGGGACGAGATGAAAAACTGTTTTTT	CASSGDGTGGRDEKLFF
TRBV7-8	large	TRBJ2-1	TRBD1	16	TGTGCCAGCAGCTTAGTCGGGACAGGGCAATACAATGAGCAGTTCTTC	CASSLVGTGQYNEQFF
TRBV5-1	medium-sized	TRBJ2-7	-	14	TGCGCCAGCAGCTTGTCGGCCGCTTCCTACGAGCAGTACTTC	CASSLSAASYEQYF
TRBV7-3	-	TRBJ2-2	TRBD2	16	TGTGCCAGCAGCTTAGCGGGGGGTGTAAGCACCGGGGAGCTGTTTTTT	CASSLAGGVSTGELFF
TRBV5-1	-	TRBJ2-3	-	14	TGCGCCAGCACCGCGGCCCTTCTCACAGATACGCAGTATTTT	CASTAALLTDTQYF
TRBV9	many	TRBJ2-3	-	14	TGTGCCAGCAGCGTAAACCCCTTCACAGATACGCAGTATTTT	CASSVNPFTDTQYF
TRBV27	many	TRBJ2-2	TRBD2	18	TGTGCCAGCAGTTTCTCAGCCCTAGCGGGAGGTGACACCGGGGAGCTGTTTTTT	CASSFSALAGGDTGELFF
TRBV5-4	medium-sized	TRBJ2-3	TRBD2	16	TGTGCCAGCAGCTCCCGCAGCGGGGGGGCCACAGATACGCAGTATTTT	CASSSRSGGATDTQYF
TRBV12-3/TRBV12-4	medium-sized	TRBJ1-2	TRBD1	16	TGTGCCAGCAGTTTCCTTGGACAGGGAGAGGGGTATGGCTACACCTTC	CASSFLGQGEGYGYTF
TRBV27	many	TRBJ1-6	-	14	TGTGCCAGCAGGACTTGGGCAGGGGATTCACCCCTCCACTTT	CASRTWAGDSPLHF
TRBV7-3	large	TRBJ1-2	-	15	TGTGCCAGCAGCTCGCTGGGGGTGGCAGGGACTGGCTACACCTTC	CASSSLGVAGTGYTF
TRBV20-1	many	TRBJ1-6	-	12	TGCAGTGCTAGTATAGGGGAGTCACCCCTCCACTTT	CSASIGESPLHF
TRBV5-1	many	TRBJ2-7	-	12	TGCGCCAGCAGCGGAAGCGGCTACGAGCAGTACTTC	CASSGSGYEQYF
TRBV28	many	TRBJ2-1	TRBD2	16	TGTGCCAGCATTCGGGGGGGGACAAGCTCCTACAATGAGCAGTTCTTC	CASIRGGTSSYNEQFF
TRBV20-1	medium-sized	TRBJ2-7	TRBD2	15	TGCAGTGCTAGTGGGCTAGCGGGGAGCATCTACGAGCAGTACTTC	CSASGLAGSIYEQYF
TRBV6-1	few	TRBJ1-2	-	11	TGTGCCAGCAGTTTGAAGGATGGCTACACCTTC	CASSLKDGYTF
TRBV23-1	many	TRBJ2-1	TRBD2	19	TGCGCCAGCAGTCAATCTGAGGAGGGGAGACTAGCGGGGTACAATGAGCAGTTCTTC	CASSQSEEGRLAGYNEQFF
TRBV11-3	many	TRBJ1-1	-	15	TGTGCCAGCAGCTACCCCTTCCAGGGGAACACTGAAGCTTTCTTT	CASSYPFQGNTEAFF
TRBV12-5	few	TRBJ1-1	-	14	TGTGCTACCCGTGGGGCAGGTATGAACACTGAAGCTTTCTTT	CATRGAGMNTEAFF
TRBV29-1	medium-sized	TRBJ1-3	TRBD1	13	TGCAGCGTCGCCCACAGGGGGGGCAACACCATATATTTT	CSVAHRGGNTIYF
TRBV12-3/TRBV12-4	many	TRBJ1-2	TRBD1	13	TGTGCCAGCAGGCCGGGACAGAACTATGGCTACACCTTC	CASRPGQNYGYTF
TRBV15	medium-sized	TRBJ1-4	-	10	TGTGCCACCAGCAGAGAGAGGCTGTTTTTT	CATSRERLFF
TRBV12-5	medium-sized	TRBJ1-1	TRBD1	16	TGTGCTAGTGGTTCCGCCCTAGGGGGCGCGGACACTGAAGCTTTCTTT	CASGSALGGADTEAFF